Ten or more counts support the clone carrying this TCR beta chain. Its antigen is as yet unknown. This sample was taken from a study of regulatory T cells in long-lasting Graves disease. Study-wide points: Lower TCR diversity characterized persistent Graves' patients relative to newly diagnosed patients. New patients shared about 880 public clonotypes, fewer than the approximately 2,500 shared by persistent patients.

The V end lost 0 bases, the J end lost 7 bases, and 15 bases lay between the germline ends. Germline CDR1 and CDR2: KGHSH and LQKENI. The CDR3 extends over 15 amino acids. Relying on iRepertoire HTBI primers and Arm-PCR of CDR3 regions, the team built TCR beta libraries. TCRdb re-derived calls from the multiplex PCR reads in MiXCR, one entry per CDR3 protein. The sample holds 400,000 to 500,000 distinct CDR3 sequences, 20% to 25% seen once. Time point indicated: persistent/refractory GD, antithyroid drugs over 5 years with positive TRAb. From RNA extracted from PBMCs, the TCR library was made. An endocrinology department located in Xi'an, China, was where the patients came from. Collection of peripheral blood (roughly 9.7 milliliters) was done using EDTA tubes.

The V gene is TRBV18, the J gene TRBJ1-2, with D perhaps TRBD1 (5 bases). This specimen consisted of peripheral blood mononuclear cells (PBMCs), obtained when the disease was refractory, from a patient treated with antithyroid drugs. This TCR came from a female donor with Graves disease. The chain's CDR3 is CASSPPAGRESGYTF. In DNA form, the CDR3 reads TGTGCCAGCTCACCACCGGCGGGCAGGGAAAGTGGCTACACCTTC.